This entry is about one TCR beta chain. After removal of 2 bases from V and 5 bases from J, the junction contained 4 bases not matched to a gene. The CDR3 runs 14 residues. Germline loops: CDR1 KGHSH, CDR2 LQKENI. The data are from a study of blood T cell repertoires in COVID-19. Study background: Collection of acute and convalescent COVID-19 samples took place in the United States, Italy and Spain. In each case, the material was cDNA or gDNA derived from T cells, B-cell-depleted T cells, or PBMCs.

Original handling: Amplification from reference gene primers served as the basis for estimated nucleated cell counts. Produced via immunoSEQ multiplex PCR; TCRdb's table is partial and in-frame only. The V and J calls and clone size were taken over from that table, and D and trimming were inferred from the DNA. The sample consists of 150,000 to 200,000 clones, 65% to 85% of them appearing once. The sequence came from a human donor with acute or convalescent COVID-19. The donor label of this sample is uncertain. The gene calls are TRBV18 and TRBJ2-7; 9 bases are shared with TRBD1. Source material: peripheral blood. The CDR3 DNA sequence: TGTGCCAGCTCACCAGCACAGGGGGCTAACGAGCAGTACTTC. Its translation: CASSPAQGANEQYF.